This T cell receptor beta chain was found in a study of vaccination and CD4 T cells after COVID-19. Cultured CD4+ T cell DNA was sequenced using the Oncomine TCR Beta short-read assay. TCRdb independently ran MiXCR on the PCR reads; one entry per CDR3 protein. The table has over 10,000 distinct CDR3 sequences, about two fifths seen once. Trimming cost V 3 bases and J 10 bases; bases outside gene matches: 7. In germline, CDR1 is SGDLS, CDR2 YYNGEE. CDR3 length: 14 amino acids. About this clonotype itself: Its specificity is unknown.

Treatment described: roughly 11-day PBMC culture with coronavirus spike peptide pools or control peptides (ViraFEST assay). This rearrangement joins TRBV9 to TRBJ1-6; 7 bases agree with TRBD1. The sample here was CD4+ T cells from blood, cultured in vitro, taken after SARS-CoV-2 vaccination. The sequence was obtained from a human donor who had recovered from COVID-19. The CDR3 DNA reads as TGTGCCAGCAGCGGGGGACAGATAGAATCACCCCTCCACTTT. This translates into CASSGGQIESPLHF. Full variable domain (rest looked up from reference TRBV9 and TRBJ1-6): DSGVTQTPKHLITATGQRVTLRCSPRSGDLSVYWYQQSLDQGLQFLIQYYNGEERAKGNILERFSAQQFPDLHSELNLSSLELGDSALYFCASSGGQIESPLHFGNGTRLTVT.